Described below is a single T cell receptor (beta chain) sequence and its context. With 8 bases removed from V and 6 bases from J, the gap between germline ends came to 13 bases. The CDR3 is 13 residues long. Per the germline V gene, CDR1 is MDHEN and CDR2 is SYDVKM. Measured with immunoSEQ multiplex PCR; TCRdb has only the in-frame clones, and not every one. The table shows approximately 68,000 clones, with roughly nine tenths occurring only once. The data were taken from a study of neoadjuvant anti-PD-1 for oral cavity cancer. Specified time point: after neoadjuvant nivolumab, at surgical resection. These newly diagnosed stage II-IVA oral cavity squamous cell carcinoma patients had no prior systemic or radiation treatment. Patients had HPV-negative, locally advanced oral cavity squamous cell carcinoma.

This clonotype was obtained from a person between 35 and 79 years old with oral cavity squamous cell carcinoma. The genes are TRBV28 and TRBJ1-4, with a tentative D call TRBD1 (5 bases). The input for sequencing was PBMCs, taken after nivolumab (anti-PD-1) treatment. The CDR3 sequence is CASSQGGDEKLFF. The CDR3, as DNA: TGTGCCAGCTCCCAGGGCGGGGATGAAAAACTGTTTTTT.